The next 23 T cell receptor beta chains were all read from a single sample in a study of CD8+ T cells in alopecia areata. Sequencing relied on a cDNA template that was reverse transcribed from extracted RNA. Method: immunoSEQ multiplex PCR; TCRdb's copy keeps in-frame clones and lacks some. Among about 160,000 clones, 55% to 75% were seen once, and the ten largest hold approximately 0.91%. Treatment meaning: oral pan-JAK inhibitor, 5-10 mg twice daily. This specimen was CD4+ T cells sorted from blood, taken at week 4, from a patient treated with tofacitinib. All receptors derive from a human donor with alopecia areata.

The chain employs TRBV29-1 and TRBJ2-1, with a tentative D call TRBD2 (5 bases). This CDR3 has 14 amino acids. The V gene's germline CDR1 is SQVTM and CDR2 ANQGSEA. Trimming shortened V by 6 bases and J by 3 bases, and 15 bases separated the two germline ends. The CDR3 coding sequence is TGCAGCGTCCGAAGTAGCGTAAGCTACAATGAGCAGTTCTTC. Its protein product is CSVRSSVSYNEQFF.

V gene TRBV7-9 combines with J gene TRBJ1-2; a possible D gene is TRBD1 (6 bases). Germline V gene data show CDR1 as SEHNR and CDR2 as FQNEAQ (reference sequence). The V and J ends lost 5 bases and 6 bases respectively, with 13 bases between them. CDR3 size: 13 residues. The CDR3 DNA reads TGTGCCAGCAGCGCATCAGGGGTCGATGGCTACACCTTC. Residues: CASSASGVDGYTF.

CDR3: CASSLSRQPYEQYF. The DNA for the CDR3 is TGTGCCAGCAGCTTAAGCCGGCAACCCTACGAGCAGTACTTC. The rearrangement links TRBV11-1 to TRBJ2-7; the D is unclear. The V end was cut by 2 bases, the J end by 2 bases, with 10 bases between. Germline V gene data show CDR1 as SGHAT and CDR2 as FQDESV (reference sequence). The CDR3 consists of 14 residues.

CDR3 nucleotide sequence: TGTGCCAGCATATCCACGGGACAGGGTAACGAGCAGTACTTC. Its protein product is CASISTGQGNEQYF. V is TRBV7-9 and J is TRBJ2-7, with 9 bases matching TRBD1. Germline V gene data show CDR1 as SEHNR and CDR2 as FQNEAQ (reference sequence). With 7 bases clipped from V and 5 bases from J, the junction kept 9 bases outside the gene matches. The CDR3 spans 14 residues. Using reference TRBV7-9 and TRBJ2-7 for the parts outside the CDR3, the full variable domain is DTGVSQNPRHKITKRGQNVTFRCDPISEHNRLYWYRQTLGQGPEFLTYFQNEAQLEKSRLLSDRFSAERPKGSFSTLEIQRTEQGDSAMYLCASISTGQGNEQYFGPGTRLTVT.

The chain recombines TRBV6-6 with TRBJ2-5; D might be TRBD2 (6 bases). Germline V gene lookup returns CDR1 MNHNY and CDR2 SVGAGI (reference sequence). V was trimmed by 0 bases and J by 5 bases, leaving 10 bases between them. The CDR3 is 14 residues long. The CDR3 here is CASSYSGTGETQYF. The CDR3 DNA follows: TGTGCCAGCAGTTACTCAGGGACTGGGGAGACCCAGTACTTC.

The V and J genes are TRBV7-9 and TRBJ2-2, with D uncertain. V was cut by 2 bases and J by 4 bases, with 8 bases left in between. The CDR3 length is 14 residues. Looked up from germline, CDR1 is SEHNR and CDR2 is FQNEAQ (reference sequence). This CDR3 reads CASSLTVGTGELFF. CDR3 bases: TGTGCCAGCAGCTTAACGGTTGGCACCGGGGAGCTGTTTTTT.

The V and J genes are TRBV30 and TRBJ2-7; no definite D call. The CDR3 runs 13 residues. Germline values: CDR1 GTSNPN, CDR2 SVGIG (reference sequence). V lost 0 bases to trimming and J lost 2 bases, with 8 bases between them. CDR3 nucleotide sequence: TGTGCCTGGAGTGTCAGGACCACCTACGAGCAGTACTTC. Its translation: CAWSVRTTYEQYF.

The chain joins TRBV10-2 to TRBJ1-2; tentative D call: TRBD1 (5 bases). V gave up 6 bases and J gave up 2 bases, with 13 bases separating them. This CDR3 has 14 amino acids. CDR1 and CDR2 from the germline V gene are WSHSY and SAAADI. The CDR3 sequence: CASRRQGNNYGYTF. DNA for the CDR3: TGCGCCAGCAGGCGCCAGGGAAACAACTATGGCTACACCTTC.

Comments on this clone: This sample also contains other DNA sequences that code for the same CDR3. Written as DNA, the CDR3 is TGTGCCAGCAGCTTACAGGGGGCCACTGAAGCTTTCTTT. The encoded protein is CASSLQGATEAFF. The rearrangement uses TRBV7-9 and TRBJ1-1, with 8 bases fitting TRBD1. Germline V gives CDR1 SEHNR, CDR2 FQNEAQ (reference sequence). V was pared by 2 bases and J by 4 bases, with 0 bases of the junction left unmatched. The CDR3 is 13 residues long.

The rearrangement joins TRBV20-1 to TRBJ2-2; D uncertain. V lost 2 bases to trimming and J lost 5 bases, with 3 bases between them. The CDR3 is made up of 11 amino acids. Germline lookup yields CDR1 DFQATT and CDR2 SNEGSKA (reference sequence). In DNA form, the CDR3 reads TGCAGTGCTAGAAAGACCGGGGAGCTGTTTTTT. As protein: CSARKTGELFF.

This chain connects TRBV27 to TRBJ2-3, with unresolved D. V was trimmed by 5 bases and J by 5 bases, leaving 23 bases between them. The CDR3 covers 17 residues. The germline CDR1 and CDR2 sequences are MNHEY and SMNVEV (reference sequence). CDR3 region: CASSHQDRRVRQDTQYF. The CDR3, as DNA: TGTGCCAGCAGTCATCAGGACCGAAGGGTGAGGCAAGATACGCAGTATTTT.

The CDR3 is CSVAGLAGESTDTQYF. The CDR3 DNA reads TGCAGCGTTGCGGGACTAGCGGGGGAGAGCACAGATACGCAGTATTTT. The chain combines TRBV29-1 with TRBJ2-3; 14 bases are a match to TRBD2. The V gene end was trimmed by 4 bases and the J gene end by 0 bases; junction bases not matched to a gene: 3. The germline gives CDR1 SQVTM, CDR2 ANQGSEA. This CDR3 spans 16 amino acids.

The chain recombines TRBV10-3 with TRBJ1-1; a possible D gene is TRBD1 (5 bases). V was clipped by 2 bases and J by 6 bases, with 13 bases between them. From germline, CDR1 is ENHRY and CDR2 SYGVKD. The CDR3 is 14 amino acids. CDR3 DNA sequence: TGTGCCATCAGTGAGGGGCGCATAGGGGCTGAAGCTTTCTTT. Protein product: CAISEGRIGAEAFF.

The chain links TRBV11-3 to TRBJ2-3, with TRBD1 matching over 10 bases. After removal of 3 bases from V and 3 bases from J, the junction contained 3 bases not matched to a gene. There are 15 residues in the CDR3. Germline assignment: CDR1 SGHNT and CDR2 YENEEA. The CDR3 loop is CASSLGQGMTDTQYF. CDR3 DNA: TGTGCCAGCAGCTTGGGACAGGGGATGACAGATACGCAGTATTTT.

This clone occurred a few times. The CDR3 bases are TGTGCCACCAGCCCGCGCGAGGCGAACACCGGGGAGCTGTTTTTT. Protein product: CATSPREANTGELFF. The J gene is TRBJ2-2, the V gene TRBV15, with D unresolved. Germline V gene sequence: CDR1 LNHNV, CDR2 YYDKDF (reference sequence). V was pared by 5 bases and J by 0 bases, with 10 bases between. This CDR3 has 15 residues. Variable domain in full (rest from reference TRBV15 and TRBJ2-2): DAMVIQNPRYQVTQFGKPVTLSCSQTLNHNVMYWYQQKSSQAPKLLFHYYDKDFNNEADTPDNFQSRRPNTSFCFLDIRSPGLGDTAMYLCATSPREANTGELFFGEGSRLTVL.

This clone has just a few counts. V usage is TRBV4-2 and J usage is TRBJ1-6; TRBD1 is a possible D gene (5 bases). V was shortened by 3 bases and J by 9 bases, with 15 bases between the two germline ends. Germline assignment: CDR1 LGHNA and CDR2 YNFKEQ. The CDR3 loop spans 15 amino acids. The CDR3 spells CASSQGDPMGSPLHF. In DNA, the CDR3 is TGTGCCAGCAGCCAGGGGGACCCCATGGGTTCACCCCTCCACTTT.

The table lists this clone with a few counts. The chain combines TRBV7-9 with TRBJ2-5, with TRBD1 matching 7 bases. The CDR3 consists of 14 residues. From germline, CDR1 is SEHNR and CDR2 FQNEAQ (reference sequence). The trim removed 4 bases at V and 6 bases at J, leaving 8 bases unmatched. The CDR3 sequence: CASSSLDRPKTQYF. CDR3 sequence (DNA): TGTGCCAGCAGCTCCCTGGACAGGCCCAAGACCCAGTACTTC.

This clone was recorded once. The genes are TRBV29-1 and TRBJ2-7, with 7 bases matching TRBD1. From germline, CDR1 is SQVTM and CDR2 ANQGSEA. Unmatched junction bases numbered 12, after V lost 5 bases and J lost 5 bases. The CDR3 is 14 amino acids. In DNA, the CDR3 is TGCAGCGTTACTCACAGGGGTCTACTACACGAGCAGTACTTC. Its translation is CSVTHRGLLHEQYF.

In this sample, this clone turned up once. This chain connects TRBV29-1 to TRBJ1-1; possible D gene TRBD1, 5 bases. The CDR3 runs to 13 residues. Trimming shortened V by 6 bases and J by 4 bases, and 15 bases separated the two germline ends. CDR1 and CDR2 from the germline V gene are SQVTM and ANQGSEA. CDR3 in amino acids: CSVRQGSGTEAFF. The DNA for the CDR3 is TGCAGCGTACGTCAGGGTTCGGGCACTGAAGCTTTCTTT.

This chain links TRBV7-9 with TRBJ1-2; no definite D call. This CDR3 contains 12 residues. V was cut by 3 bases and J by 3 bases, with 5 bases left in between. Germline CDR1 SEHNR, CDR2 FQNEAQ (reference sequence). The CDR3 reads CASSLNYYGYTF. CDR3 nucleotide sequence: TGTGCCAGCAGCTTGAATTACTATGGCTACACCTTC.

About this clone: Distinct nucleotide sequences in the sample also encode this CDR3. The chain carries TRBV5-1 and TRBJ2-7; D not certain. This CDR3 contains 12 residues. Deletions cut 5 bases from V and 5 bases from J, with 11 bases between. Germline-derived CDR1 and CDR2 are SGHRS and YFSETQ. As DNA, the CDR3 is TGCGCCAGCAGTAAGGATAGCAACGAGCAGTACTTC. It translates to CASSKDSNEQYF.

This chain connects TRBV30 to TRBJ1-3; no clear D gene. The CDR3 totals 15 residues. Germline V gene sequence: CDR1 GTSNPN, CDR2 SVGIG (reference sequence). The V and J ends lost 0 bases and 0 bases respectively, with 9 bases between them. This CDR3 is CAWSVTSRSGNTIYF. For the CDR3, the DNA is TGTGCCTGGAGTGTAACCTCTCGCTCTGGAAACACCATATATTTT.

V usage is TRBV10-3 and J usage is TRBJ2-3; D ambiguous. The CDR3 is made up of 13 amino acids. Trimming took off 5 bases at V and 4 bases at J, with 10 bases between the two ends. Germline CDR1 ENHRY, CDR2 SYGVKD. In nucleotides, the CDR3 is TGTGCCATCAGTCCAACCGCCCCAGATACGCAGTATTTT. It is translated as CAISPTAPDTQYF.